This is a list of T cell receptor beta chains from one sample in a study of shared clonotypes between healthy human individuals. The assay was immunoSEQ multiplex PCR, and TCRdb's table has in-frame clones only and misses some. The sample shows about 470,000 clones, roughly 80% of them seen only once. Sequencing was done on a sample of PBMCs. The receptors originated from a woman aged 40 to 55 in good health. Some clones in this sample may be carry-over from other donors' samples. The CDR3 runs from the conserved cysteine through the conserved F or W. D genes are given only for firm matches. Size values are once, few and many counts, or a class for expanded clones, and some rows have none.

-	TRBV5-4	TRBD2	TRBJ2-7	CASSPAGGVYEQYF	TGTGCCAGCAGCCCAGCGGGAGGGGTATACGAGCAGTACTTC
-	TRBV4-3	TRBD2	TRBJ2-3	CASSQTSGSVDTQYF	TGCGCCAGCAGCCAAACTAGCGGGTCGGTAGATACGCAGTATTTT
-	TRBV5-1	-	TRBJ1-5	CASSLAGGNQPQHF	TGCGCCAGCAGCTTGGCGGGTGGCAATCAGCCCCAGCATTTT
-	TRBV30	-	TRBJ1-1	CAWSVLGPTEAFF	TGTGCCTGGAGTGTACTAGGGCCCACTGAAGCTTTCTTT
-	TRBV11-2	TRBD1	TRBJ2-7	CASSTSGTAVSSSYEQYF	TGTGCCAGCAGCACGTCCGGGACAGCGGTATCGTCTTCCTACGAGCAGTACTTC
few	TRBV29-1	-	TRBJ1-1	CSVPLGARNTEAFF	TGCAGCGTCCCCCTCGGGGCCAGGAACACTGAAGCTTTCTTT
-	TRBV19	-	TRBJ2-7	CASSIQARNGYEQYF	TGTGCCAGTAGTATTCAGGCCCGAAATGGCTACGAGCAGTACTTC
once	TRBV5-1	-	TRBJ1-1	CASSVTENTEAFF	TGCGCCAGCAGCGTTACAGAGAACACTGAAGCTTTCTTT
-	TRBV5-1	TRBD2	TRBJ2-2	CASSNSGTPRTGELFF	TGCGCCAGCAGCAATAGCGGGACCCCTCGGACCGGGGAGCTGTTTTTT
-	TRBV25-1	-	TRBJ2-3	CASSDLGRGQGDTQYF	TGTGCCAGCAGTGATTTGGGGCGGGGGCAAGGGGATACGCAGTATTTT
-	TRBV28	TRBD2	TRBJ2-5	CASSPGLAGGETQYF	TGTGCCAGCAGTCCCGGACTAGCGGGAGGGGAGACCCAGTACTTC
-	TRBV7-8	TRBD1	TRBJ1-5	CASSPGQGIGNQPQHF	TGTGCCAGCAGCCCGGGACAGGGGATTGGCAATCAGCCCCAGCATTTT
-	TRBV5-1	-	TRBJ2-3	CASSLEPTTDTQYF	TGCGCCAGCAGCTTGGAGCCTACCACAGATACGCAGTATTTT
-	TRBV18	TRBD1	TRBJ1-4	CASSPGQDEKLFF	TGTGCCAGCTCACCAGGACAGGATGAAAAACTGTTTTTT
-	TRBV28	-	TRBJ1-1	CASTVNTEAFF	TGTGCCTCGACAGTGAACACTGAAGCTTTCTTT
-	TRBV5-1	-	TRBJ2-7	CASSLEGVPPSYEQYF	TGCGCCAGCAGCTTGGAAGGGGTCCCACCCTCCTACGAGCAGTACTTC
-	TRBV7-3	-	TRBJ1-1	CASRAQPTNPEAFF	TGTGCCAGCAGGGCGCAGCCGACGAACCCTGAAGCTTTCTTT
-	TRBV29-1	-	TRBJ2-1	CSVLRDRPYNEQFF	TGCAGCGTCCTCCGAGACAGACCCTACAATGAGCAGTTCTTC
-	TRBV7-7	TRBD1	TRBJ1-1	CASRSGTENLNTEAFF	TGTGCCAGCAGATCCGGGACAGAGAATTTGAACACTGAAGCTTTCTTT
-	TRBV7-2	-	TRBJ2-1	CASSLYHIGAGNEQFF	TGTGCCAGCAGCCTCTATCACATAGGGGCAGGCAATGAGCAGTTCTTC
-	TRBV29-1	TRBD2	TRBJ2-3	CSFGGITDTQYF	TGCAGCTTCGGGGGGATCACAGATACGCAGTATTTT
few	TRBV28	TRBD1	TRBJ1-2	CASSSGTGGLSGYTF	TGTGCCAGCAGTTCCGGGACAGGGGGCCTGTCTGGCTACACCTTC
-	TRBV25-1	-	TRBJ2-5	CASSDRTEETQYF	TGTGCCAGCAGTGATAGGACGGAAGAGACCCAGTACTTC
-	TRBV18	-	TRBJ2-1	CASSPPGYNEQFF	TGTGCCAGCTCACCACCGGGGTACAATGAGCAGTTCTTC
once	TRBV7-8	-	TRBJ2-7	CASRSQGTYEQYF	TGTGCCAGCAGGTCGCAGGGAACCTACGAGCAGTACTTC
-	TRBV9	TRBD1	TRBJ2-5	CASSVGIGTGQETQYF	TGTGCCAGCAGCGTAGGGATCGGGACAGGGCAGGAGACCCAGTACTTC
few	TRBV28	TRBD1	TRBJ1-2	CASSSSGQGAGGYTF	TGTGCCAGCAGTTCCTCCGGACAGGGGGCGGGCGGCTACACCTTC
-	TRBV7-6	-	TRBJ2-2	CASSLARDGELFF	TGTGCCAGCAGCTTAGCGAGAGACGGGGAGCTGTTTTTT
many	TRBV14	-	TRBJ2-3	CASSQGGQSSTDTQYF	TGTGCCAGCAGCCAGGGTGGACAATCTAGCACAGATACGCAGTATTTT
-	TRBV7-3	TRBD2	TRBJ2-2	CASSLSSGRPTGELFF	TGTGCCAGCAGCTTATCCAGCGGGAGGCCCACCGGGGAGCTGTTTTTT
-	TRBV7-9	TRBD1	TRBJ1-1	CASTPDRGGLYGNTEAFF	TGTGCCAGCACCCCGGACAGGGGAGGGCTGTATGGGAACACTGAAGCTTTCTTT
-	TRBV28	TRBD1	TRBJ1-1	CASRERGGRPGMNTEAFF	TGTGCCAGCAGAGAAAGAGGGGGCCGGCCGGGGATGAACACTGAAGCTTTCTTT
-	TRBV5-1	TRBD2	TRBJ2-7	CASSPRTSGEREQYF	TGCGCCAGCAGCCCACGGACTAGCGGGGAGAGAGAGCAGTACTTC
-	TRBV5-4	-	TRBJ2-7	CASFSWGTSSYEQYF	TGTGCCAGCTTCTCATGGGGGACGAGCTCCTACGAGCAGTACTTC
few	TRBV5-1	-	TRBJ1-1	CASSLAGQGNTEAFF	TGCGCCAGCAGCTTGGCCGGGCAGGGTAACACTGAAGCTTTCTTT
-	TRBV6-6	-	TRBJ2-7	CASSGADAYEQYF	TGTGCCAGCAGTGGAGCAGACGCCTACGAGCAGTACTTC
many	TRBV10-1	TRBD2	TRBJ2-1	CASNPGLAGDDQFF	TGCGCCAGCAACCCGGGACTAGCGGGAGACGACCAGTTCTTC
-	TRBV27	-	TRBJ2-7	CASSSMDSYEQYF	TGTGCCAGCAGTTCCATGGATTCCTACGAGCAGTACTTC
once	TRBV30	-	TRBJ2-5	CAWSHGPIETQYF	TGTGCCTGGAGCCACGGACCCATAGAGACCCAGTACTTC
-	TRBV7-8	-	TRBJ2-7	CASGGQDSYEQYF	TGTGCCAGCGGCGGGCAGGACTCCTACGAGCAGTACTTC
once	TRBV5-4	-	TRBJ1-1	CASSFSRANTEAFF	TGTGCCAGCAGCTTTTCCAGAGCGAACACTGAAGCTTTCTTT